The 19 T cell receptor beta chains presented below share a single source sample, sequenced in a study of blood T cells in healthy people across ages. A J-beta primer mix and a sample-barcoded 5' primer were used in a second PCR of about 7 to 12 cycles. TCRdb reanalysed the 5' RACE reads using MiXCR and keeps one entry per CDR3 protein. The top ten hold approximately 13% of the sample, which has approximately 800,000 distinct CDR3 sequences, under 40% seen once. Sequencing was performed on blood. These receptors were collected from a man in his late teens or twenties in good health.

This clonotype was recorded a few times. The chain joins TRBV11-2 to TRBJ1-1, with 7 bases aligning to TRBD1. The CDR3 contains 14 residues. Per the germline V gene, CDR1 is SGHAT and CDR2 is FQNNGV. Unmatched junction bases numbered 7, after V lost 5 bases and J lost 4 bases. CDR3 coding DNA: TGTGCCAGCAGCCGAGACAGGGTGGGCACTGAAGCTTTCTTT. Its protein product is CASSRDRVGTEAFF. The complete variable domain, with remaining parts taken from reference TRBV11-2 and TRBJ1-1, reads EAGVAQSPRYKIIEKRQSVAFWCNPISGHATLYWYQQILGQGPKLLIQFQNNGVVDDSQLPKDRFSAERLKGVDSTLKIQPAKLEDSAVYLCASSRDRVGTEAFFGQGTRLTVV.

This clonotype was seen more than once but under ten times. The gene calls are TRBV3-1 and TRBJ1-2; D is perhaps TRBD1 (5 bases). Germline CDR1 reads LGHDT; CDR2 reads YNNKEL (reference sequence). The CDR3 spans 12 residues. Trimming removed 6 bases from V and 13 bases from J, with 18 bases in between. The CDR3 region has the DNA TGTGCCAGCAGAACAAGGGGAGGGTGGTTCACCTTC. It codes for CASRTRGGWFTF.

This sequence joins TRBV7-2 and TRBJ2-1; D call uncertain. CDR1 is SGHTA, CDR2 FQGNSA, per germline. V lost 5 bases and J lost 3, with 14 bases in between. The CDR3 covers 15 residues. The CDR3 sequence: CASSQEGWDYNEQFF. The CDR3 DNA sequence: TGTGCCAGCAGCCAGGAAGGTTGGGACTACAATGAGCAGTTCTTC.

This clonotype was seen a handful of times. This rearrangement joins TRBV5-1 to TRBJ1-4; D ambiguous. The CDR3 is made up of 15 amino acids. Trimming cost V 4 bases and J 5 bases, with 15 bases left between them. Germline-derived CDR1 and CDR2 are SGHRS and YFSETQ. The CDR3 DNA is TGCGCCAGCAGCCCAAGCCCGTCTGGAAATGAAAAACTGTTTTTT. This sequence encodes CASSPSPSGNEKLFF.

Here the CDR3 reads CASSDQGLTYNEQFF. In DNA form, the CDR3 reads TGTGCCAGCAGTGATCAGGGTCTCACCTACAATGAGCAGTTCTTC. V usage is TRBV25-1 and J usage is TRBJ2-1; perhaps TRBD1 as D (5 bases). The V gene's germline CDR1 is MGHDK and CDR2 SYGVNS. This CDR3 is 15 amino acids long. Trimming took off 3 bases at V and 2 bases at J, with 11 bases between the two ends.

V is TRBV29-1 and J is TRBJ1-1, with 7 bases lining up with TRBD1. CDR1 is SQVTM, CDR2 ANQGSEA, per germline. This CDR3 is 14 amino acids long. The V segment lost 6 bases and the J segment 4 bases; nucleotides outside the gene matches: 11. Here the CDR3 reads CSVENRQGFTEAFF. The CDR3 DNA reads TGCAGCGTGGAGAATCGACAGGGTTTCACTGAAGCTTTCTTT.

The genes are TRBV6-5 and TRBJ2-1; 9 bases are a match to TRBD1. This CDR3 region has 14 residues. With 7 bases clipped from V and 2 bases from J, the junction kept 3 bases outside the gene matches. Germline CDR1 and CDR2: MNHEY and SVGAGI. The CDR3 reads CASKWDRAYNEQFF. The CDR3 nucleotides are TGTGCCAGCAAATGGGACAGGGCCTACAATGAGCAGTTCTTC.

The V and J genes are TRBV6-2 or TRBV6-3 and TRBJ2-5, with 7 bases matching TRBD1. CDR1 and CDR2 (germline): MNHEY, SVGEGT. J lost 4 bases, V lost 5 bases, and 10 bases had no gene match. The CDR3 has 15 residues. The CDR3 sequence is CASSQLGQAGETQYF. CDR3 in DNA: TGTGCCAGCAGTCAGCTCGGACAGGCGGGAGAGACCCAGTACTTC.

The gene calls are TRBV20-1 and TRBJ2-5; no clear D gene. Germline V gene lookup returns CDR1 DFQATT and CDR2 SNEGSKA (reference sequence). CDR3 length: 11 residues. V lost 5 bases and J lost 0, with 4 bases in between. CDR3 in DNA: TGCAGTGCTGCCTACCAAGAGACCCAGTACTTC. Its translation: CSAAYQETQYF.

This clonotype was detected only once. The rearrangement uses TRBV20-1 and TRBJ1-1; possibly TRBD1 for D (5 bases). The CDR3 is 12 residues long. Germline CDR1 and CDR2: DFQATT and SNEGSKA (reference sequence). V lost 5 bases to trimming and J lost 4 bases, with 11 bases between them. The CDR3 sequence: CSAWSGGTEAFF. CDR3 DNA: TGCAGTGCTTGGTCGGGGGGCACTGAAGCTTTCTTT.

At least ten counts were recorded for this clonotype. The chain has TRBV6-6 and TRBJ1-5; 8 bases agree with TRBD1. CDR3 size: 18 residues. The junction had 7 bases not matched to a gene; V was cut back by 0 bases and J by 0 bases. From germline, CDR1 is MNHNY and CDR2 SVGAGI (reference sequence). The CDR3 DNA sequence: TGTGCCAGCAGTTACTCGACTCGGGACAGGTATAGCAATCAGCCCCAGCATTTT. Its translation is CASSYSTRDRYSNQPQHF.

This clonotype was seen a handful of times. The chain links TRBV25-1 to TRBJ2-7, with D maybe TRBD1 (6 bases). The CDR3 is made up of 14 amino acids. The V end lost 8 bases, the J end lost 2 bases, and 16 bases lay between the germline ends. CDR1 and CDR2 from the germline V gene are MGHDK and SYGVNS. CDR3 sequence reads: CASQRGTLAYEQYF. Here the CDR3 DNA reads TGTGCCAGCCAGAGGGGGACGCTAGCCTACGAGCAGTACTTC.

This clonotype was recorded at least ten times. The chain is built from TRBV28 and TRBJ2-7; D unresolved. The CDR3 loop spans 14 amino acids. The V gene's germline CDR1 is MDHEN and CDR2 SYDVKM. Trimming stripped 3 bases from V and 2 bases from J, with 11 bases between. CDR3 coding DNA: TGTGCCAGCAGTTTTTCGAGACCGCCCTACGAGCAGTACTTC. It yields the protein CASSFSRPPYEQYF.

In its sample, this clonotype was seen once. The V gene is TRBV11-2, the J gene TRBJ2-3, with TRBD2 matching 8 bases. Losses at the gene ends were 2 bases for V and 3 bases for J; bases not matched to a gene: 4. From germline, CDR1 is SGHAT and CDR2 FQNNGV. CDR3 length equals 15 residues. The DNA of the CDR3 is TGTGCCAGCAGCTTAAGCGGGAGTATAACAGATACGCAGTATTTT. Its protein product is CASSLSGSITDTQYF.

Note on this clonotype: This may stem from a read error, because a much larger clone lies one nucleotide away. V usage is TRBV29-1 and J usage is TRBJ2-5, with 7 bases fitting TRBD2. The CDR3 is made up of 13 amino acids. Per the germline V gene, CDR1 is SQVTM and CDR2 is ANQGSEA. V trimming: 4 bases; J trimming: 4 bases; junction bases outside the gene matches: 6. The CDR3 DNA reads as TGCAGCGTTGTCAGCGGGGTCGGAGAGACCCAGTACTTC. This gives the protein CSVVSGVGETQYF. Full variable domain (missing parts from reference TRBV29-1 and TRBJ2-5): SAVISQKPSRDICQRGTSLTIQCQVDSQVTMMFWYRQQPGQSLTLIATANQGSEATYESGFVIDKFPISRPNLTFSTLTVSNMSPEDSSIYLCSVVSGVGETQYFGPGTRLLVL.

The gene calls are TRBV20-1 and TRBJ2-5; TRBD1 aligns across 7 bases. Unmatched junction bases numbered 13, after V lost 1 base and J lost 11 bases. The CDR3 totals 14 residues. Germline V gene lookup returns CDR1 DFQATT and CDR2 SNEGSKA (reference sequence). DNA for the CDR3: TGCAGTGCTAGAGGAGCAGGGGGATCCCATGAGCAGTACTTC. This gives the protein CSARGAGGSHEQYF.

This chain links TRBV5-6 with TRBJ2-1, with D hard to call. The DNA end is more similar to TRBJ2-7, so the J call may be wrong. The CDR3 is made up of 15 amino acids. The germline V gene encodes CDR1 SGHDT and CDR2 YYEEEE. The CDR3 spells CASSLGLSSYNEQYF. The CDR3 coding sequence is TGTGCCAGCAGCTTGGGGCTGAGCTCCTACAATGAGCAGTACTTC.

Of note for this clonotype: Possible read error: a much larger clone is one base away. This chain connects TRBV12-3 or TRBV12-4 to TRBJ1-2; the D gene is possibly TRBD1 (6 bases). This CDR3 comprises 14 residues. CDR3 sequence (DNA): TGTGCCGGCAGTTTAGGAGGGGGAAGAGATGGCTACACCTTC. This codes for CAGSLGGGRDGYTF.

The chain carries TRBV20-1 and TRBJ2-7, with D unclear. Between the trimmed V and J ends, which lost 5 bases and 0 bases, there was a span of 8 bases. Germline V gives CDR1 DFQATT, CDR2 SNEGSKA (reference sequence). This CDR3 is 12 amino acids long. CDR3 in amino acids: CSAATSSYEQYF. CDR3 sequence (DNA): TGCAGTGCTGCCACAAGCTCCTACGAGCAGTACTTC.